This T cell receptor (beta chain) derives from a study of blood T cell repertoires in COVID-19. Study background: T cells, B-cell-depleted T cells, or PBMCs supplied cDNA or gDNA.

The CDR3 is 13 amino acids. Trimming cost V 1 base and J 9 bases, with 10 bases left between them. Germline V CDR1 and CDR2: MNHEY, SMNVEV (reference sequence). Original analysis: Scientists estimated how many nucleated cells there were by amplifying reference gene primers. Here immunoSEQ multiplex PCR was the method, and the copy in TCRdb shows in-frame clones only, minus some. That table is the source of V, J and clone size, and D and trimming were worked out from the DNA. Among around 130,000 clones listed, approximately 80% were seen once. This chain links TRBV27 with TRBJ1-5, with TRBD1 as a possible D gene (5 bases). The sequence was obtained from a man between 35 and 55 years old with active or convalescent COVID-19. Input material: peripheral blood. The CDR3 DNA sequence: TGTGCCAGCAGTTTATTCGGGGGAGGGCCCCAGCATTTT. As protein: CASSLFGGGPQHF.